Listed below are T cell receptor beta chains from one sample, sequenced in a study of graft-versus-host responses after intestinal transplantation. Their target antigens are unknown. Sequencing was performed with immunoSEQ multiplex PCR; in TCRdb, only in-frame clones are kept and a portion is missing. Among 100,000 or so clones listed, more than 85% were seen once. The sample was unstimulated CD4+ T cells sorted from spleen or lymph node cells, taken before intestinal transplant. Source of these receptors: a human donor who received an intestinal transplant. The conserved cysteine and the conserved F or W are not part of the CDR3 here.

TRBV19	TRBJ2-7	ASSIAGGPSYEQY
TRBV7-9	TRBJ1-6	ASRPLRQGHNSPLH
TRBV5-6	TRBJ1-2	ASSLSSTNRVADNYGYT
TRBV5-4	TRBJ2-3	ASSRTSGGALGTDTQY
TRBV6-5	TRBJ1-6	ASSPRTENSPLH
TRBV6-1	TRBJ2-5	ASRSTSGSTTQY
TRBV27	TRBJ2-7	ASSSLAGTPEQY
TRBV7-2	TRBJ1-4	ASSFPGNYNEKLF
TRBV18	TRBJ2-7	ASSTLAREQY
TRBV5-5	TRBJ2-1	ASSPGGSSYNEQF
TRBV7-2	TRBJ1-5	ASRRTGDQPQH
TRBV27	TRBJ1-6	ASSFRFNSPLH
TRBV5-4	TRBJ2-7	ASSLRAGASEQY
TRBV2	TRBJ1-6	ASSPAGGRSPLH
TRBV5-1	TRBJ1-1	ASSLTGGAWTEAF
TRBV2	TRBJ2-1	ASSDLSLAGTSYNEQF
TRBV7-3	TRBJ1-1	ASSFRGRNTEAF
TRBV4-1	TRBJ2-5	ASSQAATVQETQY
TRBV7-2	TRBJ1-3	ASTLSPGQGGGNTIY
TRBV7-9	TRBJ2-1	ASSGGYEQF
TRBV5-8	TRBJ1-2	ASSLRQGNGYT
TRBV5-1	TRBJ2-2	ASSFLAGEANTGELF